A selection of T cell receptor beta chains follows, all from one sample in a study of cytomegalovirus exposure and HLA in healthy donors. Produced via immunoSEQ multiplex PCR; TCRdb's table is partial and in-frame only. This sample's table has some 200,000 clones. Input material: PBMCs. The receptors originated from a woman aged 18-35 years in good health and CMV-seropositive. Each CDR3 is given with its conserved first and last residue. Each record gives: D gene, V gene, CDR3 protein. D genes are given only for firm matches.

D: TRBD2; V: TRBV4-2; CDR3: CASSQGAGEETQYF
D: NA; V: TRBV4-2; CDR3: CASSQDGLPAPNEQFF
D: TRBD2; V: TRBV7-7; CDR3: CASSLGLAGVQETQYF
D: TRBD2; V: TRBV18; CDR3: CASSLTSETQYF
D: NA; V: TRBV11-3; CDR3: CASSLPQGFHTEAFF
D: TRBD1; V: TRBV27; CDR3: CASSLSPGGFPSIYGYTF
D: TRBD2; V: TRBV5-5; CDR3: CASSFGTSGIYEQYF
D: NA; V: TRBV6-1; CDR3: CASSESGTPYEQYF
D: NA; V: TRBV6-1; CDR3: CATLKWEGQPQHF
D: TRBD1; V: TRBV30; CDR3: CAWSQDRATNFF
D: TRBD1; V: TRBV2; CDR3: CASTGQGGGYEQYF
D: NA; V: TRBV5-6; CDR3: CASRLGNEQFF
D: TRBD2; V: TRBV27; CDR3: CASRDRTSGSVEQFF
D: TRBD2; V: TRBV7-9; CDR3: CASSLASTGTSGYNEQFF
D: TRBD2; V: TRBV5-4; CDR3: CASSISGSSYNEQFF
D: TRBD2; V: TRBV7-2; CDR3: CASSPSGSGDTQYF
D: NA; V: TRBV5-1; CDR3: CASSLTALQETQYF
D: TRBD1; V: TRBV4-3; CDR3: CASSRYATGGDYGYTF
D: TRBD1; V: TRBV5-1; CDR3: CASSSGQGIQPQHF
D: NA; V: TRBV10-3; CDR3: CAISPQGKGYTF
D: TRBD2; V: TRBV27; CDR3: CASSRPTSGSTDTQYF
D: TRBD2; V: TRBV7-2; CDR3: CASSSGTSGGTDTQYF
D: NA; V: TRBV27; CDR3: CASSSMTNPDTQYF